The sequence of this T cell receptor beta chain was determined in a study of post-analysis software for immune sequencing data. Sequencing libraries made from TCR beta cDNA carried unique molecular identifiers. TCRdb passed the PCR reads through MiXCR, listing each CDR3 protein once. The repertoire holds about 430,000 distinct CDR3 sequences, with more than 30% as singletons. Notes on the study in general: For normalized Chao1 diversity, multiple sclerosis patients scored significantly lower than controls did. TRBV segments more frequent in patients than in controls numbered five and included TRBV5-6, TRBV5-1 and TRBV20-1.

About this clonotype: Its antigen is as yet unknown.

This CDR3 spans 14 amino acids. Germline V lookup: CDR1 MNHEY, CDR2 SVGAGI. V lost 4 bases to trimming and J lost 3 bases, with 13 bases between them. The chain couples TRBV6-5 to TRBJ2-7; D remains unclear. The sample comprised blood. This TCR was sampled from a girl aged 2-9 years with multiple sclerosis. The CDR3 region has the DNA TGTGCCAGCAGTTCAAGTAACAGAGTCTACGAGCAGTACTTC. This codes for CASSSSNRVYEQYF.